This note documents a single TCR beta chain sequence. Antigen specificity is unknown. Per germline, CDR1 SEHNR and CDR2 FQNEAQ (reference sequence). This CDR3 comprises 12 residues. The V end was cut by 3 bases, the J end by 8 bases, with 10 bases between. These data belong to a study of CD8 T cells in ankylosing spondylitis. Study results and limitations: Ankylosing spondylitis blood seemed to carry a telltale TCR beta motif made of several highly homologous variants. It was reported that disease-linked clones were significantly enriched in matched ankylosing spondylitis synovial fluid.

Libraries of TCR beta came from quantitative 5'-RACE with molecular barcodes. One entry per CDR3 protein, called by TCRdb with MiXCR from the 5' RACE reads. The table shows around 130,000 distinct CDR3 sequences, with roughly 17% occurring only once. This sequence joins TRBV7-9 and TRBJ1-2; D is uncertain. The sequence came from a male donor with ankylosing spondylitis. Source material: blood, either unsorted or a sorted T cell fraction (not recorded which). The CDR3 loop reads CASSFSRSGYTF. CDR3 DNA: TGTGCCAGCAGCTTTTCGCGGTCGGGCTACACCTTC.